This T cell receptor (beta chain) was sequenced for a study of cytomegalovirus exposure and HLA in healthy donors. General observations from the study: Most sequenced TCRs were rare (though some public TCRs occurred in many donors).

Sequencing used immunoSEQ multiplex PCR; TCRdb keeps in-frame clones, though not all of them. This sample has some 88,000 clones, with 96% found just once. The CDR3 is 16 amino acids. Trimming at V came to 6 bases and at J to 3 bases, leaving 14 bases not matched to a gene. Per germline, CDR1 MDHEN and CDR2 SYDVKM. In regard to this clone: Its antigen remains unidentified.

It was the roughly 120-subject validation cohort, separate from the approximately 680-subject first cohort, to which the donors belonged. Sequencing input: PBMCs. The chain carries TRBV28 and TRBJ2-7; 7 positions agree with TRBD1. The TCR was taken from a man between 18 and 29 years old in good health and CMV-seronegative. The CDR3 protein is CASSTPSKTGNYEQYF. The CDR3 DNA is TGTGCCAGCAGCACCCCGTCCAAGACAGGGAACTACGAGCAGTACTTC.